One and the same sample provided the 9 T cell receptor beta chains below, sequenced in a study of T cell responses to AZD1222 COVID-19 vaccine. The data were produced by immunoSEQ multiplex PCR, yet TCRdb's version contains in-frame clones alone and is incomplete. The data show approximately 50,000 clones, with roughly 90% seen just once and less than 9% held by the top ten. The sample was peripheral blood, taken 28 days after the second AZD1222 dose. The receptors were gathered from an adult who received the AZD1222 COVID-19 vaccine.

The chain links TRBV6-6 to TRBJ1-6; D perhaps matches TRBD1 (6 bases). Trimming pared 7 bases from V and 7 bases from J, leaving 17 bases between. The CDR3 extends over 15 amino acids. The V gene's germline CDR1 is MNHNY and CDR2 SVGAGI (reference sequence). The chain's CDR3 is CASTDRRGNNSPLHF. DNA of the CDR3: TGTGCCAGCACCGACCGGAGGGGGAACAATTCACCCCTCCACTTT.

V is TRBV7-9 and J is TRBJ1-5, with D perhaps matching TRBD1 (6 bases). CDR1 is SEHNR and CDR2 is FQNEAQ in the germline V gene (reference sequence). The CDR3 extends over 15 amino acids. V lost 2 bases and J 6 bases, leaving 14 bases between the germline ends. CDR3: CASSLISGAGQPQHF. DNA of the CDR3: TGTGCCAGCAGCTTAATATCGGGGGCAGGTCAGCCCCAGCATTTT.

V usage is TRBV28 and J usage is TRBJ1-2, with D unclear. With 1 base removed from V and 3 bases from J, the gap between germline ends came to 3 bases. The CDR3 contains 12 residues. CDR1 is MDHEN, CDR2 SYDVKM, per germline. The CDR3 DNA follows: TGTGCCAGCAGTTTATTCGACTATGGCTACACCTTC. This codes for CASSLFDYGYTF.

This chain uses TRBV28 with TRBJ1-2; no clear D gene. V was trimmed by 2 bases and J by 7 bases, leaving 8 bases between them. CDR1 is MDHEN and CDR2 is SYDVKM in the germline V gene. The CDR3 spans 12 residues. The chain's CDR3 is CASSLMRRGYTF. In nucleotides, the CDR3 is TGTGCCAGCAGTTTAATGCGGCGTGGCTACACCTTC.

The chain carries TRBV7-2 and TRBJ1-1, with no clear D. This CDR3 has 14 amino acids. CDR1 is SGHTA and CDR2 is FQGNSA in the germline V gene. The germline V and J ends were trimmed by 2 bases and 0 bases, with 7 bases remaining between them. Here the CDR3 DNA reads TGTGCCAGCAGCTTAAGTCTCATGAACACTGAAGCTTTCTTT. This sequence encodes CASSLSLMNTEAFF.

J is TRBJ1-6 and V is TRBV6-6, with unresolved D. The CDR3 loop spans 14 amino acids. Trimming stripped 2 bases from V and 7 bases from J, with 9 bases between. Per germline, CDR1 MNHNY and CDR2 SVGAGI (reference sequence). CDR3 nucleotide sequence: TGTGCCAGCAGTTACGAAAGGTGGAATTCACCCCTCCACTTT. The encoded protein is CASSYERWNSPLHF.

The chain couples TRBV7-2 to TRBJ1-2, with D possibly matching TRBD1 (6 bases). The CDR3 has 15 amino acids. With 4 bases removed from V and 5 bases from J, the gap between germline ends came to 17 bases. Germline V lookup: CDR1 SGHTA, CDR2 FQGNSA. Here the CDR3 DNA reads TGTGCCAGCAGCTGGGGGGGGGGCAGCGGTTATGGCTACACCTTC. This gives the protein CASSWGGGSGYGYTF.

V gene TRBV7-2 combines with J gene TRBJ1-3; perhaps TRBD1 as D (5 bases). The V and J ends lost 5 bases and 0 bases respectively, with 11 bases between them. In germline, CDR1 is SGHTA, CDR2 FQGNSA. The CDR3 runs 15 residues. This CDR3 reads CASSKGLSSGNTIYF. CDR3 nucleotide sequence: TGTGCCAGCAGCAAGGGGCTCTCCTCTGGAAACACCATATATTTT.

The chain uses TRBV5-8 and TRBJ1-4, with 8 bases identical to TRBD1. The CDR3 has 14 residues. CDR1 and CDR2 (germline): SGHTS, YDEGEE. V trimming: 4 bases; J trimming: 2 bases; junction bases outside the gene matches: 1. DNA for the CDR3: TGTGCCAGCAGCCGGACAGGGACTAATGAAAAACTGTTTTTT. Its protein product is CASSRTGTNEKLFF. Complete variable domain (other parts from reference TRBV5-8 and TRBJ1-4): EAGVTQSPTHLIKTRGQQATLRCSPISGHTSVYWYQQALGLGLQFLLWYDEGEERNRGNFPPRFSGRQFPNYSSELNVNALELEDSALYLCASSRTGTNEKLFFGSGTQLSVL.